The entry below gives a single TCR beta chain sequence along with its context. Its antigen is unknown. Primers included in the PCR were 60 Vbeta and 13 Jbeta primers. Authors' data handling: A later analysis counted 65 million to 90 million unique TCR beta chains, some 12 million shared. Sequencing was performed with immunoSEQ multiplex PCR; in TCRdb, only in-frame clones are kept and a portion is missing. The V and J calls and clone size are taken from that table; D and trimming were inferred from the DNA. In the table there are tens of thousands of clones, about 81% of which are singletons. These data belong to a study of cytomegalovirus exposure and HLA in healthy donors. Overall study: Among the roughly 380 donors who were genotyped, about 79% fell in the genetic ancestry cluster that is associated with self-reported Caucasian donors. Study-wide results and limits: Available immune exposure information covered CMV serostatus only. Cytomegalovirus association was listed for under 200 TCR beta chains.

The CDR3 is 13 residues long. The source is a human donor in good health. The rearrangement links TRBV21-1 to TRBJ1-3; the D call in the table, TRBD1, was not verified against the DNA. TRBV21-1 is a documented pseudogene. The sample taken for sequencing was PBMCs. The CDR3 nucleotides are TGTGCCAGCAGCAGATTCAGGGGAGACACCATATATTTT. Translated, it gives CASSRFRGDTIYF.